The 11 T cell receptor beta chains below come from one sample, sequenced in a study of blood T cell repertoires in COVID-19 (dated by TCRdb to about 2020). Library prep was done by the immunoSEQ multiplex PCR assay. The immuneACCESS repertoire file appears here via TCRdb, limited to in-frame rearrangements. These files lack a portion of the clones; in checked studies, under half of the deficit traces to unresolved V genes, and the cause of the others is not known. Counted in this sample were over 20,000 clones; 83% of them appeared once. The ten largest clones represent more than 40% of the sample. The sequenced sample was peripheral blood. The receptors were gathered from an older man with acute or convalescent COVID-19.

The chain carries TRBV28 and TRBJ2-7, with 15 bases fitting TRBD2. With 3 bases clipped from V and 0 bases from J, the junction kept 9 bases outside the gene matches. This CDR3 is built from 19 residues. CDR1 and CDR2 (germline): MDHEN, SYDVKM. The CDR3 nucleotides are TGTGCCAGCAGTTTTCCGGGACTAGCGGGAGGAGGACCCTCCTACGAGCAGTACTTC. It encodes CASSFPGLAGGGPSYEQYF.

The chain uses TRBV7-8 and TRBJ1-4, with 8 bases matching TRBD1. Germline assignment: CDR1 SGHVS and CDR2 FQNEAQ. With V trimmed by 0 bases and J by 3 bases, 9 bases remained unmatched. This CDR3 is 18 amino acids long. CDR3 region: CASSLAGTGSAANEKLFF. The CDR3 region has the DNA TGTGCCAGCAGCTTAGCTGGGACAGGATCGGCGGCTAATGAAAAACTGTTTTTT.

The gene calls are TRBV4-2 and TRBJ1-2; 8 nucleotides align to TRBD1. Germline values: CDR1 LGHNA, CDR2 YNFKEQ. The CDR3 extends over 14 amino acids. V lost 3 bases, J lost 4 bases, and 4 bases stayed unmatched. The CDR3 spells CASSQGQAPYGYTF. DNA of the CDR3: TGTGCCAGCAGCCAGGGACAGGCTCCCTATGGCTACACCTTC.

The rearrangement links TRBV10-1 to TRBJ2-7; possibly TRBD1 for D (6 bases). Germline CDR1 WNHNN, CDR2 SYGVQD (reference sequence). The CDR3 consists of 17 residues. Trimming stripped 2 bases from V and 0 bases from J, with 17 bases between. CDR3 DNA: TGCGCCAGCAGTGAGCCCCCTGACAGGCAAGCCTCCTACGAGCAGTACTTC. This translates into CASSEPPDRQASYEQYF.

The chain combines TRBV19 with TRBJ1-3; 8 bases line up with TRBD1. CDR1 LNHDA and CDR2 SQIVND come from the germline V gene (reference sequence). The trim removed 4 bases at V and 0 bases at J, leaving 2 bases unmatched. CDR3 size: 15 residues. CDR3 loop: CASSTTGDSGNTIYF. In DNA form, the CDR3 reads TGTGCCAGTAGTACGACAGGGGACTCTGGAAACACCATATATTTT.

CDR3 sequence reads: CASNPEGGNQPQHF. DNA of the CDR3: TGTGCCAGCAACCCCGAGGGGGGCAATCAGCCCCAGCATTTT. J is TRBJ1-5 and V is TRBV4-2, with D possibly TRBD1 on 6 matching bases. This CDR3 is 14 amino acids long. V lost 7 bases to trimming and J lost 2 bases, with 12 bases between them. Germline CDR1 reads LGHNA; CDR2 reads YNFKEQ.

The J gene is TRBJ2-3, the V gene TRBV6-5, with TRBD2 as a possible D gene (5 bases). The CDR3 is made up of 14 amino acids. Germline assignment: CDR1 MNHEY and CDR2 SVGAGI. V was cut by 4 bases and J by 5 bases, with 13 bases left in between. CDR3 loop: CASSSGEGGDTQYF. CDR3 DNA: TGTGCCAGCAGTTCAGGAGAGGGTGGAGATACGCAGTATTTT.

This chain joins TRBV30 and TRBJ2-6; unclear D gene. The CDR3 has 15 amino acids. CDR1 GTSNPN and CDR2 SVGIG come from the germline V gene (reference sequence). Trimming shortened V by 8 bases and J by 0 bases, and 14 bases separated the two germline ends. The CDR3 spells CASGGDLSGANVLTF. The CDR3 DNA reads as TGTGCCAGTGGCGGCGATCTCTCTGGGGCCAACGTCCTGACTTTC.

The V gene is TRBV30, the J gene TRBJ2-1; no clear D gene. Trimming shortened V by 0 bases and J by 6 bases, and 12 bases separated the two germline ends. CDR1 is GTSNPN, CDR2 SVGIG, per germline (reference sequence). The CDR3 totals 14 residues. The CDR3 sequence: CAWSVDGTGNEQFF. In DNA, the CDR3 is TGTGCCTGGAGTGTCGATGGAACGGGCAATGAGCAGTTCTTC.

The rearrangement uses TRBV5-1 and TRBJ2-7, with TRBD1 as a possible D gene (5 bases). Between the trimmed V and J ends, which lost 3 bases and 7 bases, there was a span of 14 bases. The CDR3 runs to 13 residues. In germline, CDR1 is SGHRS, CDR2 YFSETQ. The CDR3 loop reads CASSSDIFREQYF. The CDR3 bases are TGCGCCAGCAGCTCGGACATCTTCCGAGAGCAGTACTTC.

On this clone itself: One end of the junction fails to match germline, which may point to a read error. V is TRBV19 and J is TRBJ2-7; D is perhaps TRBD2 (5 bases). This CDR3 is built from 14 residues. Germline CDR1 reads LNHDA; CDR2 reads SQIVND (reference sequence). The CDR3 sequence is CASGIGLASYEQYF. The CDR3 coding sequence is TGTGCCAGTGGTATAGGGCTAGCTTCCTACGAGCAGTACTTC.